A single sample gave rise to the 17 T cell receptor beta chains below, sequenced in a study of cytomegalovirus exposure and HLA in healthy donors. 13 Jbeta primers and 60 Vbeta primers were used for the PCR. Clones were sequenced by immunoSEQ multiplex PCR, and TCRdb holds only the in-frame ones, with some missing. The sample lists around 150,000 clones; roughly two thirds were seen once. The sequenced sample was PBMCs. These receptors were collected from a woman between 40 and 50 years old in good health and CMV-seropositive.

The chain employs TRBV6-5 and TRBJ2-7; D remains unclear. V was pared by 6 bases and J by 0 bases, with 9 bases between. CDR3 size: 13 residues. Germline-derived CDR1 and CDR2 are MNHEY and SVGAGI. In DNA form, the CDR3 reads TGTGCCAGCAGGTCAAATCCCTCCTACGAGCAGTACTTC. Protein sequence: CASRSNPSYEQYF.

CDR3 sequence: CASSLAWETGAGSTDTQYF. The CDR3 DNA follows: TGTGCCAGCAGCTTAGCGTGGGAGACAGGAGCTGGTAGCACAGATACGCAGTATTTT. This rearrangement joins TRBV7-9 to TRBJ2-3; D is perhaps TRBD1 (6 bases). Germline-derived CDR1 and CDR2 are SEHNR and FQNEAQ (reference sequence). Trimming removed 0 bases at V and 0 bases at J, with 19 bases between. The CDR3 consists of 19 residues.

This chain joins TRBV15 and TRBJ2-7; D is perhaps TRBD1 (6 bases). The CDR3 sequence is 15 residues long. V lost 5 bases and J 3 bases, leaving 17 bases between the germline ends. Looked up from germline, CDR1 is LNHNV and CDR2 is YYDKDF (reference sequence). CDR3 sequence (DNA): TGTGCCACCAGCCCCTCTCGAACAGGGCGCTACGAGCAGTACTTC. It is translated as CATSPSRTGRYEQYF.

This chain joins TRBV4-1 and TRBJ2-3, with TRBD2 matching over 11 bases. Germline CDR1 reads MGHRA; CDR2 reads YSYEKL. There are 18 residues in the CDR3. Germline trimming cut 3 bases from V and 0 bases from J; bases unmatched to any gene: 8. CDR3 coding DNA: TGCGCCAGCAGCCAGAGTCGGACTAGCGGGCGAAGCACAGATACGCAGTATTTT. Translating gives CASSQSRTSGRSTDTQYF.

The chain uses TRBV6-5 and TRBJ1-1; tentatively, D is TRBD1 (5 bases). This CDR3 comprises 13 residues. V was clipped by 6 bases and J by 1 base, with 9 bases between them. Germline CDR1 reads MNHEY; CDR2 reads SVGAGI. The CDR3 region is CASRLQGNTEAFF. In nucleotides, the CDR3 is TGTGCCAGCAGACTTCAGGGGAACACTGAAGCTTTCTTT.

This rearrangement joins TRBV6-5 to TRBJ2-2; possible D gene TRBD1, 6 bases. The CDR3 contains 13 residues. Per the germline V gene, CDR1 is MNHEY and CDR2 is SVGAGI. With 7 bases removed from V and 4 bases from J, the gap between germline ends came to 10 bases. CDR3: CASTNRVTGELFF. CDR3 bases: TGTGCCAGCACTAACAGGGTCACCGGGGAGCTGTTTTTT.

V gene TRBV5-4 combines with J gene TRBJ2-1, with D possibly being TRBD1 (6 bases). The CDR3 sequence is 15 residues long. In germline, CDR1 is SGHNT, CDR2 YYREEE (reference sequence). The ends were cut back, 3 bases at V and 4 bases at J, with 14 bases in the middle. The CDR3 region has the DNA TGTGCCAGCAGCTGGGACAAGGGGTCTTACAATGAGCAGTTCTTC. Protein sequence: CASSWDKGSYNEQFF.

The rearrangement joins TRBV2 to TRBJ1-2; tentative D call: TRBD1 (5 bases). This CDR3 has 12 residues. Germline CDR1 reads SNHLY; CDR2 reads FYNNEI. The V end was cut by 8 bases, the J end by 8 bases, with 15 bases between. The CDR3 region has the DNA TGTGCCAGCGCCCCGGGACTTCACGGCTACACCTTC. This encodes CASAPGLHGYTF. Filled out from reference TRBV2 and TRBJ1-2, the complete variable domain reads EPEVTQTPSHQVTQMGQEVILRCVPISNHLYFYWYRQILGQKVEFLVSFYNNEISEKSEIFDDQFSVERPDGSNFTLKIRSTKLEDSAMYFCASAPGLHGYTFGSGTRLTVV.

This rearrangement joins TRBV6-6 to TRBJ2-7; tentative D call: TRBD2 (6 bases). Germline V CDR1 and CDR2: MNHNY, SVGAGI (reference sequence). The CDR3 runs 15 residues. V was pared by 4 bases and J by 2 bases, with 15 bases between. CDR3 sequence (DNA): TGTGCCAGCAGTTCGACCCGGGAGTTAACCTACGAGCAGTACTTC. Translating gives CASSSTRELTYEQYF.

The chain links TRBV27 to TRBJ1-2; D is undetermined. This CDR3 contains 14 residues. The germline V and J ends were trimmed by 5 bases and 6 bases, with 16 bases remaining between them. Looked up from germline, CDR1 is MNHEY and CDR2 is SMNVEV (reference sequence). Here the CDR3 DNA reads TGTGCCAGCAGTCCCTTCGCGACAACAAATGGCTACACCTTC. Translated: CASSPFATTNGYTF.

The chain recombines TRBV6-1 with TRBJ1-3; perhaps TRBD1 as D (5 bases). The germline gives CDR1 MNHNS, CDR2 SASEGT. This CDR3 has 17 amino acids. V shed 0 bases and J shed 1 base, with 13 bases lying between them. The CDR3 sequence is CASSEAQGWASGNTIYF. DNA for the CDR3: TGTGCCAGCAGTGAAGCGCAGGGATGGGCTTCTGGAAACACCATATATTTT.

This clone was found a few times. The genes are TRBV7-3 and TRBJ2-3; 7 bases match TRBD1. The length of the CDR3 is 15 residues. Germline loops: CDR1 SGHTA, CDR2 FQGTGA. With 3 bases clipped from V and 3 bases from J, the junction kept 6 bases outside the gene matches. The CDR3 DNA reads as TGTGCCAGCAGCTTTTCAGGGGGTTGGACAGATACGCAGTATTTT. It translates to CASSFSGGWTDTQYF.

This clone was detected only a few times. The rearrangement uses TRBV7-9 and TRBJ1-1; weak D call: TRBD1 (5 bases). The germline V gene encodes CDR1 SEHNR and CDR2 FQNEAQ (reference sequence). Trimming took off 4 bases at V and 5 bases at J, with 14 bases between the two ends. The CDR3 has 14 residues. This CDR3 is CASSSQVAGTEAFF. In DNA form, the CDR3 reads TGTGCCAGCAGCTCTCAGGTAGCAGGGACTGAAGCTTTCTTT.

V usage is TRBV9 and J usage is TRBJ2-1; D not certain. Trimming removed 0 bases from V and 8 bases from J, with 18 bases in between. Germline V gene lookup returns CDR1 SGDLS and CDR2 YYNGEE. The CDR3 is made up of 16 amino acids. CDR3 sequence reads: CASSVGASQYDDEQFF. In DNA, the CDR3 is TGTGCCAGCAGCGTAGGCGCTAGTCAATATGACGATGAGCAGTTCTTC.

The chain joins TRBV18 to TRBJ2-7; TRBD1 might be the D (6 bases). With 1 base removed from V and 2 bases from J, the gap between germline ends came to 6 bases. The V gene's germline CDR1 is KGHSH and CDR2 LQKENI. This CDR3 has 13 amino acids. The CDR3 here is CASSPQGAYEQYF. DNA for the CDR3: TGTGCCAGCTCACCACAGGGGGCCTACGAGCAGTACTTC.

J is TRBJ1-1 and V is TRBV10-3; TRBD1 matches at 8 bases. CDR1 ENHRY and CDR2 SYGVKD come from the germline V gene. The CDR3 runs 16 residues. V lost 4 bases, J lost 1 base, and 8 bases stayed unmatched. CDR3 region: CAISAGTGLGNTEAFF. CDR3 DNA: TGTGCCATCAGTGCGGGGACAGGACTGGGGAACACTGAAGCTTTCTTT.

In this sample, this clone turned up a few times. The V and J genes are TRBV7-8 and TRBJ2-7; a possible D gene is TRBD1 (5 bases). The CDR3 length is 15 residues. In germline, CDR1 is SGHVS, CDR2 FQNEAQ. V dropped 1 base and J dropped 2 bases, with 12 bases sitting between them. CDR3 residues: CASSLELGVTYEQYF. CDR3 DNA: TGTGCCAGCAGCTTAGAGTTAGGGGTGACCTACGAGCAGTACTTC.